The clone carrying this T cell receptor (beta chain) was observed once. TCRdb's copy holds only in-frame clones and misses some; the assay was immunoSEQ multiplex PCR. The table shows about 280,000 clones, with 80% to 85% occurring only once. Losses at the gene ends were 2 bases for V and 1 base for J; bases not matched to a gene: 4. CDR1 is KGHDR, CDR2 SFDVKD, per germline. CDR3 length: 15 amino acids. These data are taken from a study of blood T cell repertoires in COVID-19. The source material was PBMCs or T cells enriched from blood (not recorded which). This receptor was taken from a man in his forties or fifties who had been exposed to COVID-19. The chain links TRBV24-1 to TRBJ2-7, with 7 bases aligning to TRBD2. CDR3 protein: CATSDWTSLSYEQYF. The CDR3 DNA reads as TGTGCCACCAGTGATTGGACTAGTTTATCCTACGAGCAGTACTTC.